This TCR beta chain derives from a study of shared clonotypes between healthy human individuals (dated by TCRdb to the early 2020s). Regarding the research as a whole: The cohort included three men and a couple of women between 18 and 49 years of age. For each donor, CD4 naive and CD4 memory were each given three plates, CD8 naive was given two plates, and CD8 memory was given one plate. To estimate repertoire size and how much clonotypes are shared between individuals, the study performed deep sequencing of blood TCR repertoires from roughly five healthy adults. Different laboratories and diverse techniques were used to prepare libraries and sequence TCR repertoires, to increase sequencing depth and limit assay-specific biases. Between about 0.9 and 8.9 billion PBMCs per donor were obtained by leukapheresis. General findings and caveats noted by the study authors: Approximately 5% of naive CD4, around 3.5% of naive CD8, approximately 2% of memory CD4, and less than 0.45% of memory CD8 clonotypes were shared across several donors. Pairwise subsampling led to the expectation that sequencing depth would affect the degree of clonotype sharing among donors. Larger estimated clonotype richness was generally found for naive subsets than for memory subsets. Sampling was limited to blood, and TCR repertoires in tissue likely differ from TCR repertoires in blood. Incomplete sequencing was indicated by rarefaction of sorted-subset datasets, despite the large sequencing depth. Higher generation probabilities were observed for clonotypes shared by all four sorted-subset donors than for non-shared clonotypes. Because the study included a small number of donors, the genetic and exposure-history diversity represented was limited.

CD8 naive samples were CD45RO-negative cells positively selected for CCR7, giving a CD45RA+CCR7+ population that excluded TemRA cells. The donors were healthy, HIV-negative adults with no recently reported acute infections or vaccinations. Only Caucasian adults living in Nashville, Tennessee, USA were represented among the donors. Blood was obtained by leukapheresis, after which PBMCs were separated by Ficoll-Histopaque density gradient centrifugation and cryopreserved in liquid nitrogen vapor phase. Analytical flow cytometry was used to check the purity and quantity of each magnetically sorted T cell population. From each sorted fraction, genomic DNA was isolated and quantified by UV absorbance on a Nanodrop 2000c. CDR1 SGHVS and CDR2 FQNEAQ are derived from the germline V gene. There are 14 amino acids in the CDR3, from cysteine to phenylalanine inclusive. Of the read, only the CDR3 DNA is kept; its 42 bases are in frame from base 1. Trimming takes 5 bases off V and 5 bases off J; junction bases not matched to a gene: 9.

Of note for this clone: Its antigen is not yet known. There are no base qualities to consult, and no much larger clone falls within one base.

TCR CDR3 regions were amplified from genomic DNA by multiplex PCR using the deep immunoSEQ assay. Extracted genomic DNA from each cell subset was spread evenly across all wells of several immunoSEQ 96-well plates, with each plate serving as a replicate. For sorted subsets, about 0.2 ug genomic DNA, equal to some 28,000 T cell genomes, was loaded into each replicate PCR. Purified libraries were measured with a Qubit 3.0 fluorometer, size-checked on a Bioanalyzer 2100, and measured again with the KAPA Library Quantification kit. Every immunoSEQ 96-well plate was sequenced on a dedicated single-read 150-cycle Illumina NextSeq 550 flow cell. The authors' analysis ran thus. The immunoSEQ output contained only junctional sequences without quality scores, so filtering could not match that applied to full-length reads. Sequences were annotated with PyIR, a Python wrapper for IgBLAST v1.9, and V/J genes and CDR3 were assigned using IMGT germline references. Reads were removed for weak V/J assignments (E-value above 1e-6), missing CDR3, stop codons, out-of-frame junctions, or ambiguous translated residues. A V3J clonotype was defined by an identical inferred V gene, J gene, and CDR3 amino acid sequence. Percentage overlap between repertoires was calculated by dividing the number of shared unique clonotypes by the size of the smaller repertoire. Richness of each repertoire was evaluated using RTK rarefaction, the Chao1 estimator, and Recon v2.1 estimates of unobserved clonotypes. OLGA was used to compute generation probabilities for all TCRbeta clonotypes that the gDNA method yielded from four donors. In TCRdb, the immuneACCESS table is reduced to in-frame sequences with V and J assigned. These tables do not hold every clone; where another copy was compared, an unresolved V gene accounts for under half, and the others remain unexplained. That table supplies the V and J calls and clone size; D and trimming were determined from the DNA. This sample lists roughly 2.1 million clones; approximately 94% were detected once. The top ten hold 1.5% to 2% of the sample.

Source material: naive CD8+ T cells from PBMCs. The sample's cell subset or site label is to be understood as: CD45RA+CCR7+. This receptor was taken from a young man in good health. Some clones in this sample may be carry-over from other donors' samples. This chain is built from TRBV7-8 and TRBJ2-7, with TRBD2 matching 7 junction bases. The CDR3 in this case is CASSRDYFDHEQYF. The nucleotide sequence is given as TGTGCCAGCAGCCGGGACTACTTCGACCACGAGCAGTACTTC.